Listed here is a single TCR beta chain. Its matching antigen is unknown. This specimen belongs to a study of shared clonotypes between healthy human individuals. Study-level points and caveats: Expectations were that clonotype sharing among donors would be affected by sequencing depth.

The V end lost 5 bases, the J end lost 7 bases, and 13 bases lay between the germline ends. This CDR3 has 13 amino acids. Looked up from germline, CDR1 is SGHTS and CDR2 is YDEGEE. Naive CD8 cells comprised CD45RO-negative, CCR7-positively selected cells, excluding terminally differentiated effector memory CD45RA+ cells. The repertoire was sequenced with immunoSEQ multiplex PCR; TCRdb's copy has only in-frame clones and lacks some. The sample carries about 2.1 million clones, about 93% recorded once. Sequencing was carried out using naive CD8+ T cells from PBMCs. The sequence came from a man aged 18 to 30 in good health. Some clones in this sample may be carry-over from other donors' samples. The chain carries TRBV5-8 and TRBJ1-5; unclear D gene. The CDR3 bases are TGTGCCAGCAGTCCAACCACGAGGCAGCCCCAGCATTTT. Encoded protein: CASSPTTRQPQHF.